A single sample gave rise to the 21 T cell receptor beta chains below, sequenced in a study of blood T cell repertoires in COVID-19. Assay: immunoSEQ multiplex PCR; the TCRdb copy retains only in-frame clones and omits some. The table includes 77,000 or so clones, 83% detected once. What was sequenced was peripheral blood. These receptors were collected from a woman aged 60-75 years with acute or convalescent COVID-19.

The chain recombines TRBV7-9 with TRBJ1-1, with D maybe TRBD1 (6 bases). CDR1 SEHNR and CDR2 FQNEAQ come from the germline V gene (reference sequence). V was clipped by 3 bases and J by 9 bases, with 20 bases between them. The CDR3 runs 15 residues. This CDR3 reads CASSLATTGEYKAFF. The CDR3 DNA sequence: TGTGCCAGCAGCTTGGCTACGACAGGCGAATACAAAGCTTTCTTT.

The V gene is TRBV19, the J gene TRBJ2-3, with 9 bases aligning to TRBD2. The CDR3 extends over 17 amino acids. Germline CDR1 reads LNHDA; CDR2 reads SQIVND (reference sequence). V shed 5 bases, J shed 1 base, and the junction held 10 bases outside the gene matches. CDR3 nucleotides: TGTGCCAGTAGTGGCGGGGGGGTGGTTTGGGGCACAGATACGCAGTATTTT. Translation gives CASSGGGVVWGTDTQYF.

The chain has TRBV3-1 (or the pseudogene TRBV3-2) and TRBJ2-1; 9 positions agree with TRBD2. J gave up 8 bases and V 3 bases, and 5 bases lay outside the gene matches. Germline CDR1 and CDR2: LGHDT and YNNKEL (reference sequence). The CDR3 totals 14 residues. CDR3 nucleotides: TGTGCCAGCAGCCAGAGCGGGGGGCCACATGAGCAGTTCTTC. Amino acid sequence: CASSQSGGPHEQFF.

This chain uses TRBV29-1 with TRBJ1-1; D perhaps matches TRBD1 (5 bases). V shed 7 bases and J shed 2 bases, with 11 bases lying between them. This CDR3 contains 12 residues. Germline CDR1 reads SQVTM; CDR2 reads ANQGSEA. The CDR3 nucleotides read TGCAGCGCCAGACAGAGCAACACTGAAGCTTTCTTT. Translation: CSARQSNTEAFF.

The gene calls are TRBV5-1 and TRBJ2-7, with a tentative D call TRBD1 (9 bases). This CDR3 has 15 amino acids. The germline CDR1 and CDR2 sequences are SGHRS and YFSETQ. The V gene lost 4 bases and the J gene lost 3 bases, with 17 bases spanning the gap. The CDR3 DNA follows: TGCGCCAGCAGCCCGGGGGGGACAGGGAACTACGAGCAGTACTTC. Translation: CASSPGGTGNYEQYF.

The CDR3 sequence: CASSGSGGARDTQYF. The CDR3 nucleotides are TGTGCCAGCAGCGGCAGCGGGGGGGCCAGAGATACGCAGTATTTT. The genes are TRBV28 and TRBJ2-3; 10 bases agree with TRBD2. Trimming took 6 bases from V and 5 from J; bases not matched to a gene: 8. The germline CDR1 and CDR2 sequences are MDHEN and SYDVKM. The CDR3 spans 15 residues.

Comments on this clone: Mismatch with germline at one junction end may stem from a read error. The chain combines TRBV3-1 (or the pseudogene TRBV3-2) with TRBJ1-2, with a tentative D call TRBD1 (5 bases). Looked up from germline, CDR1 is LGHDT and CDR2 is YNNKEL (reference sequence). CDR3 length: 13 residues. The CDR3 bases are TGTGCCAGCAGACCCCTAGGGGACTATGACTACACCTTC. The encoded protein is CASRPLGDYDYTF.

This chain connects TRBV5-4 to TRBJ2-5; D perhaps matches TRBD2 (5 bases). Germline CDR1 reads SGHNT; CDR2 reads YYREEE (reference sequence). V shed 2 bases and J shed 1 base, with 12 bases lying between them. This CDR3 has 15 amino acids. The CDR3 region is CASSFRAGVQETQYF. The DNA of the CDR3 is TGTGCCAGCAGCTTTAGGGCGGGCGTCCAAGAGACCCAGTACTTC.

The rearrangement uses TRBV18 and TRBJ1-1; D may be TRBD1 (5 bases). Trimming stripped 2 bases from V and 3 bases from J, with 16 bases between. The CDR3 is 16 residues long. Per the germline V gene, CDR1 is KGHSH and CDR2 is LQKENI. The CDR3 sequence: CASSPSQGRSDTEAFF. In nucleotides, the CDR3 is TGTGCCAGCTCACCAAGCCAGGGTCGATCGGACACTGAAGCTTTCTTT.

The CDR3 DNA follows: TGCGCCAGCAGCCAAGATGGTTTAAGTCGGGAAGCTTTCTTT. Encoded protein: CASSQDGLSREAFF. The chain is built from TRBV4-1 and TRBJ1-1; D ambiguous. Germline CDR1 is MGHRA and CDR2 is YSYEKL. The ends were cut back, 0 bases at V and 8 bases at J, with 13 bases in the middle. CDR3 length equals 14 residues.

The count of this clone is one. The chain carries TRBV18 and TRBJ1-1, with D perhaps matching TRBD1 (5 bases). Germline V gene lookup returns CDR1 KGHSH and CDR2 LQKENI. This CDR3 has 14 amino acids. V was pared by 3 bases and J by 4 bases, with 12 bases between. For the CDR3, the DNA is TGTGCCAGCTCACCCGGACGGGGGGGCACTGAAGCTTTCTTT. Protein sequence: CASSPGRGGTEAFF.

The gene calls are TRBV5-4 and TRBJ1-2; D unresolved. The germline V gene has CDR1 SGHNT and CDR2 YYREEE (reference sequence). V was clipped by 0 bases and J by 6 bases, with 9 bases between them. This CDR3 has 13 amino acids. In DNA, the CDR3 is TGTGCCAGCAGCTTGGCCTCGGGGAATGGCTACACCTTC. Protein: CASSLASGNGYTF.

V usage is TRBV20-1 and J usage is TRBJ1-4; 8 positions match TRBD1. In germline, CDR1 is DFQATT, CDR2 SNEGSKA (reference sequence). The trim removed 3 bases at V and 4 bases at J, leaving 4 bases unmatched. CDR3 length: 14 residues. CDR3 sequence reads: CSASRTGINEKLFF. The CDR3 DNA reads TGCAGTGCTAGTCGGACAGGGATTAATGAAAAACTGTTTTTT.

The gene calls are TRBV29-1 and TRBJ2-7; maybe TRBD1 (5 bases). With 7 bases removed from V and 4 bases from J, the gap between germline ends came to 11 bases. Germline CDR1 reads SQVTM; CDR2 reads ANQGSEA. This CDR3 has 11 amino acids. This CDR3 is CSAVTDYEQYF. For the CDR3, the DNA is TGCAGCGCTGTGACAGATTACGAGCAGTACTTC.

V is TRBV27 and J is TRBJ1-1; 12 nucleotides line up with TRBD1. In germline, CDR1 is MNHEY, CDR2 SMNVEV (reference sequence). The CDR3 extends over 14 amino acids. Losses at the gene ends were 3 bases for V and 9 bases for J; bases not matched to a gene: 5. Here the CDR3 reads CASSLSRDRGQAFF. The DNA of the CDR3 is TGTGCCAGCAGTTTGTCCCGGGACAGGGGGCAAGCTTTCTTT.

CDR3 sequence reads: CASSEGTGINTGELFF. The CDR3 nucleotides read TGTGCCAGCAGTGAGGGGACAGGTATAAACACCGGGGAGCTGTTTTTT. The V and J genes are TRBV6-1 and TRBJ2-2; 8 bases are a match to TRBD1. The CDR3 runs 16 residues. Germline V lookup: CDR1 MNHNS, CDR2 SASEGT. The V segment lost 3 bases and the J segment 2 bases; nucleotides outside the gene matches: 5.

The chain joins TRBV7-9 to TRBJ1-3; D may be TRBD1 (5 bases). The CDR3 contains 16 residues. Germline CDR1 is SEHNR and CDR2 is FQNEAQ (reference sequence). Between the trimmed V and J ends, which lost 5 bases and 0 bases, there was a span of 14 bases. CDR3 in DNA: TGTGCCAGCAGCCTTGACAGTTACCCCTCTGGAAACACCATATATTTT. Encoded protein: CASSLDSYPSGNTIYF.

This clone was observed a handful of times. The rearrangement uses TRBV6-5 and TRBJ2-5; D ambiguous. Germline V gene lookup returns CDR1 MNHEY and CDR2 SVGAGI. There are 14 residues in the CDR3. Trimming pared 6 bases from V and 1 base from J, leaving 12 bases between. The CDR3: CASRRTVRQETQYF. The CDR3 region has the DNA TGTGCCAGCAGGAGAACAGTACGCCAAGAGACCCAGTACTTC.

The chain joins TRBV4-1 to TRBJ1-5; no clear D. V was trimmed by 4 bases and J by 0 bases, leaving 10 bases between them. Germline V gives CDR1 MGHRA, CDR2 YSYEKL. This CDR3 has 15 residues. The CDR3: CASSRATYSNQPQHF. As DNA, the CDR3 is TGCGCCAGCAGCCGTGCGACTTATAGCAATCAGCCCCAGCATTTT.

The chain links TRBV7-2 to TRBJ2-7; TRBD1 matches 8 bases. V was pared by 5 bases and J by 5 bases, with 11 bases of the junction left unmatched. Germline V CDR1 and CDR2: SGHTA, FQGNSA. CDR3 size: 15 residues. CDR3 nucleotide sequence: TGTGCCAGCAGCCTTCAATGGTCAGGGGGCAACGAGCAGTACTTC. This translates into CASSLQWSGGNEQYF.

The DNA of the CDR3 is TGTGCCAGCAGAGGCACCGGGACAGGGGGCTACGAGCAGTACTTC. This codes for CASRGTGTGGYEQYF. V usage is TRBV27 and J usage is TRBJ2-7, with TRBD1 matching over 11 bases. The V and J ends lost 6 bases and 3 bases, in that order; junction bases with no gene match: 7. CDR3 size: 15 residues. Germline V lookup: CDR1 MNHEY, CDR2 SMNVEV (reference sequence).